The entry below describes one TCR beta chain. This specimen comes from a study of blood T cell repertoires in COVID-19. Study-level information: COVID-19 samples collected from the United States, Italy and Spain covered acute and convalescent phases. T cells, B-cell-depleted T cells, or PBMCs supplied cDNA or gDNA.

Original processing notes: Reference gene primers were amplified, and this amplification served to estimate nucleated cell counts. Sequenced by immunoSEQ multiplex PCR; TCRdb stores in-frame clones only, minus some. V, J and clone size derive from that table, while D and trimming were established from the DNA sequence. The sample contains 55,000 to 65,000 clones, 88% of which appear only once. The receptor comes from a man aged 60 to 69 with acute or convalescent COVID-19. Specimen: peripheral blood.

The CDR3 here is CASSPSGADTEAFF. The CDR3 DNA follows: TGTGCCAGCTCACCCTCAGGGGCGGACACTGAAGCTTTCTTT. The genes are TRBV18 and TRBJ1-1, with D perhaps matching TRBD1 (6 bases). The CDR3 runs to 14 residues. Germline V CDR1 and CDR2: KGHSH, LQKENI. The V and J ends lost 3 bases and 3 bases respectively, with 11 bases between them.